The 8 T cell receptor beta chains presented below share a single source sample, sequenced in a study of graft-versus-host responses after intestinal transplantation. The method was immunoSEQ multiplex PCR; TCRdb's version includes in-frame clones alone and lacks a portion of them. The table has 80,000 to 100,000 clones, 92% seen once; the top ten hold 0.15% to 0.2%. These receptors' antigens are unknown. The input for sequencing was unstimulated CD4+ T cells sorted from spleen or lymph node cells, taken before intestinal transplant. The receptors come from a human donor who received an intestinal transplant.

This sequence joins TRBV11-2 and TRBJ1-1, with 8 positions matching TRBD1. The germline CDR1 and CDR2 sequences are SGHAT and FQNNGV. The CDR3 runs to 15 residues. V was pared by 1 base and J by 3 bases, with 4 bases of the junction left unmatched. CDR3 protein: CASSLAAGGYTEAFF. In DNA form, the CDR3 reads TGTGCCAGCAGCTTAGCTGCAGGGGGCTACACTGAAGCTTTCTTT.

The chain uses TRBV2 and TRBJ1-3; D possibly corresponds to TRBD1 (6 bases). The germline V gene has CDR1 SNHLY and CDR2 FYNNEI. The V gene lost 2 bases and the J gene lost 4 bases, with 15 bases spanning the gap. The CDR3 consists of 16 residues. Here the CDR3 DNA reads TGTGCCAGCAGTGAACAGGGGATCAGGGTGGGAAACACCATATATTTT. Its protein is CASSEQGIRVGNTIYF.

The chain is built from TRBV5-1 and TRBJ2-3, with a possible D match to TRBD1 (5 bases). V dropped 2 bases and J dropped 0 bases, with 7 bases sitting between them. The CDR3 covers 14 residues. Germline-derived CDR1 and CDR2 are SGHRS and YFSETQ. CDR3 protein: CASSFDSSTDTQYF. The CDR3 nucleotides are TGCGCCAGCAGCTTCGACAGTAGCACAGATACGCAGTATTTT. The full variable domain, its missing parts supplied by reference TRBV5-1 and TRBJ2-3, is KAGVTQTPRYLIKTRGQQVTLSCSPISGHRSVSWYQQTPGQGLQFLFEYFSETQRNKGNFPGRFSGRQFSNSRSEMNVSTLELGDSALYLCASSFDSSTDTQYFGPGTRLTVL.

This rearrangement joins TRBV28 to TRBJ2-1; the D gene is possibly TRBD1 (5 bases). The CDR3 length is 18 residues. Germline V gene lookup returns CDR1 MDHEN and CDR2 SYDVKM. The ends were cut back, 8 bases at V and 0 bases at J, with 23 bases in the middle. CDR3 nucleotide sequence: TGTGCCAGCCTTCCCCGAAAGGGGATCCGGAGCTCCTACAATGAGCAGTTCTTC. This encodes CASLPRKGIRSSYNEQFF.

The V and J genes are TRBV6-1 and TRBJ2-7; 10 bases match TRBD2. The V and J ends lost 0 bases and 2 bases, in that order; junction bases with no gene match: 7. In germline, CDR1 is MNHNS, CDR2 SASEGT. The CDR3 is made up of 17 amino acids. CDR3 sequence reads: CASSEAKASGSPYEQYF. The CDR3 nucleotides are TGTGCCAGCAGTGAAGCGAAGGCTAGCGGGAGCCCCTACGAGCAGTACTTC.

This chain uses TRBV6-5 with TRBJ2-5; D ambiguous. Per the germline V gene, CDR1 is MNHEY and CDR2 is SVGAGI. CDR3 length: 13 residues. V was pared by 2 bases and J by 4 bases, with 8 bases between. The CDR3 DNA follows: TGTGCCAGCAGTTACCAGGTTCGAGAGACCCAGTACTTC. Protein product: CASSYQVRETQYF.

The V call is TRBV5-1, the J call TRBJ1-1, with D unclear. Germline V gene sequence: CDR1 SGHRS, CDR2 YFSETQ. Trimming stripped 0 bases from V and 5 bases from J, with 11 bases between. The CDR3 is 14 amino acids. The CDR3 protein is CASSLGGHGTEAFF. CDR3 in DNA: TGCGCCAGCAGCTTGGGAGGGCACGGAACTGAAGCTTTCTTT.

DNA for the CDR3: TGTGCCAGTAGTATTCGACTAGCGGGAGTGGAGGAGCAGTTCTTC. Its protein product is CASSIRLAGVEEQFF. The chain combines TRBV19 with TRBJ2-1, with 12 nucleotides matching TRBD2. The germline V gene has CDR1 LNHDA and CDR2 SQIVND (reference sequence). The CDR3 loop spans 15 amino acids. The junction had 7 bases not matched to a gene; V was cut back by 3 bases and J by 10 bases.